These 17 T cell receptor beta chains came from one sample sequenced in a study of OX40 agonist ivuxolimab in advanced cancers. Profiling relied on immunoSEQ multiplex PCR, and the TCRdb table lists in-frame clones only, not all of them. In the table there are about 78,000 clones, 92% of which are singletons. The sample here was CD4+ or CD8+ T cells sorted from blood, taken in a trial of the OX40 agonist ivuxolimab. The receptors come from an adult with an advanced solid tumor such as melanoma, head and neck, liver or kidney cancer.

In its sample, this clone is medium-sized. The chain joins TRBV6-1 to TRBJ1-2; 7 positions match TRBD1. The CDR3 contains 15 residues. Germline lookup yields CDR1 MNHNS and CDR2 SASEGT. Losses at the gene ends were 0 bases for V and 0 bases for J; bases not matched to a gene: 1. CDR3 in amino acids: CASSEAGQTNYGYTF. CDR3 in DNA: TGTGCCAGCAGTGAAGCGGGACAGACTAACTATGGCTACACCTTC.

J is TRBJ2-7 and V is TRBV7-2; perhaps TRBD1 as D (5 bases). V shed 2 bases and J shed 0 bases, with 14 bases lying between them. This CDR3 contains 16 residues. CDR1 and CDR2 from the germline V gene are SGHTA and FQGNSA. This CDR3 is CASSLRGGTSSYEQYF. In DNA form, the CDR3 reads TGTGCCAGCAGCTTAAGGGGTGGAACCAGCTCCTACGAGCAGTACTTC.

The chain employs TRBV5-5 and TRBJ2-5; maybe TRBD2 (6 bases). The V gene's germline CDR1 is SGHKS and CDR2 YYEKEE (reference sequence). V dropped 4 bases and J dropped 2 bases, with 15 bases sitting between them. The CDR3 contains 15 residues. The CDR3 loop reads CASSPFLASQETQYF. The CDR3 region has the DNA TGTGCCAGCAGCCCCTTTCTAGCGAGTCAAGAGACCCAGTACTTC.

The chain uses TRBV6-5 and TRBJ2-5; D not resolved. The germline V and J ends were trimmed by 5 bases and 4 bases, with 11 bases remaining between them. The CDR3 extends over 13 amino acids. Germline values: CDR1 MNHEY, CDR2 SVGAGI. This CDR3 is CASSRSVAETQYF. The CDR3, as DNA: TGTGCCAGCAGTAGATCCGTAGCAGAGACCCAGTACTTC.

This clone was counted a few times. The V and J genes are TRBV2 and TRBJ1-1; D might be TRBD1 (5 bases). The V end lost 3 bases, the J end lost 1 base, and 9 bases lay between the germline ends. The germline CDR1 and CDR2 sequences are SNHLY and FYNNEI. The CDR3 totals 14 residues. The CDR3 nucleotides read TGTGCCAGCAGTGAGGGACGGGGGAACACTGAAGCTTTCTTT. Its protein is CASSEGRGNTEAFF.

A few counts support this clone. This sequence joins TRBV6-6 and TRBJ1-5, with 7 bases that match TRBD1. Germline V gene data show CDR1 as MNHNY and CDR2 as SVGAGI (reference sequence). CDR3 size: 14 residues. The V and J ends lost 8 bases and 11 bases, in that order; junction bases with no gene match: 15. CDR3 nucleotide sequence: TGTGCCAGCTCACCCTTCCAGGGGGAGACGGCCCAGCATTTT. Protein: CASSPFQGETAQHF.

The chain has TRBV14 and TRBJ2-1; tentative D call: TRBD1 (6 bases). In germline, CDR1 is SGHDN, CDR2 FVKESK. The CDR3 loop spans 17 amino acids. With 4 bases removed from V and 9 bases from J, the gap between germline ends came to 25 bases. The CDR3 nucleotides read TGTGCCAGCAGCCTTTTTGGAGGACAGCGACTCATTGGTGAGCAGTTCTTC. Amino acids: CASSLFGGQRLIGEQFF.

This clone was found a few times. The chain links TRBV30 to TRBJ2-4; the D gene is possibly TRBD1 (6 bases). Trimming removed 2 bases from V and 0 bases from J, with 14 bases in between. This CDR3 is built from 16 residues. The germline CDR1 and CDR2 sequences are GTSNPN and SVGIG (reference sequence). CDR3 protein: CAWSLQGSLAKNIQYF. The CDR3 nucleotides read TGTGCCTGGAGTCTACAGGGTTCATTAGCCAAAAACATTCAGTACTTC.

The chain joins TRBV4-1 to TRBJ2-7; D might be TRBD1 or TRBD2, each matching 6 bases. Germline values: CDR1 MGHRA, CDR2 YSYEKL. Trimming removed 0 bases from V and 6 bases from J, with 18 bases in between. This CDR3 contains 16 residues. The CDR3 DNA sequence: TGCGCCAGCAGCCAAGAAGGTGGGGGGCAAAGCGGCGAGCAGTACTTC. This sequence encodes CASSQEGGGQSGEQYF.

This clone was seen just once. CDR3 in amino acids: CASSAGTARNYGYTF. The CDR3 coding sequence is TGTGCCAGCTCCGCCGGGACAGCCCGGAACTATGGCTACACCTTC. The rearrangement links TRBV28 to TRBJ1-2; 7 nucleotides align to TRBD1. J was trimmed by 2 bases and V by 8 bases; bases with no gene match: 11. Germline assignment: CDR1 MDHEN and CDR2 SYDVKM. This CDR3 comprises 15 residues.

The J gene is TRBJ1-2, the V gene TRBV14, with D uncertain. V was cut by 4 bases and J by 3 bases, with 24 bases left in between. Germline lookup yields CDR1 SGHDN and CDR2 FVKESK. The CDR3 extends over 18 amino acids. CDR3 DNA: TGTGCCAGCAGCCCTCGAGGGTCACAGCCGATTTCATACTATGGCTACACCTTC. It translates to CASSPRGSQPISYYGYTF. Full variable domain (outside the CDR3, taken from reference TRBV14 and TRBJ1-2): EAGVTQFPSHSVIEKGQTVTLRCDPISGHDNLYWYRRVMGKEIKFLLHFVKESKQDESGMPNNRFLAERTGGTYSTLKVQPAELEDSGVYFCASSPRGSQPISYYGYTFGSGTRLTVV.

The rearrangement uses TRBV29-1 and TRBJ1-1; 11 nucleotides align to TRBD1. The CDR3 length is 13 residues. Germline V lookup: CDR1 SQVTM, CDR2 ANQGSEA. Unmatched junction bases numbered 7, after V lost 6 bases and J lost 7 bases. In DNA form, the CDR3 reads TGCAGCGTGTCCGGACAGGGGGCGGTTGAAGCTTTCTTT. This translates into CSVSGQGAVEAFF.

The rearrangement links TRBV19 to TRBJ2-7; 7 bases are shared with TRBD1. V was clipped by 4 bases and J by 3 bases; unmatched bases: 9. The germline gives CDR1 LNHDA, CDR2 SQIVND (reference sequence). This CDR3 spans 15 amino acids. CDR3 sequence (DNA): TGTGCCAGTAGTACCTCGGACAGGCAATACTACGAGCAGTACTTC. Protein product: CASSTSDRQYYEQYF.

Only a few counts were recorded for this clone. The V gene is TRBV30, the J gene TRBJ1-2, with 9 bases lining up with TRBD1. The CDR3 has 13 amino acids. With V trimmed by 5 bases and J by 7 bases, 8 bases remained unmatched. CDR1 and CDR2 (germline): GTSNPN, SVGIG (reference sequence). The CDR3 loop is CAWGQGSSGGYTF. The CDR3, as DNA: TGTGCCTGGGGACAGGGGTCCTCGGGTGGCTACACCTTC.

The V and J genes are TRBV7-9 and TRBJ2-7; D might be TRBD1 or TRBD2, each matching 6 bases. The germline gives CDR1 SEHNR, CDR2 FQNEAQ (reference sequence). The CDR3 has 15 amino acids. V lost 0 bases, J lost 5 bases, and 14 bases lay in between. This CDR3 reads CASSLAANGGHEQYF. The CDR3 region has the DNA TGTGCCAGCAGCTTAGCCGCGAACGGGGGCCACGAGCAGTACTTC.

The rearrangement joins TRBV20-1 to TRBJ2-3; D gene ambiguous. There are 11 residues in the CDR3. V was shortened by 8 bases and J by 2 bases, with 8 bases between the two germline ends. Germline-derived CDR1 and CDR2 are DFQATT and SNEGSKA (reference sequence). Here the CDR3 reads CSLQPTDTQYF. CDR3 nucleotides: TGCAGTCTACAACCCACAGATACGCAGTATTTT.

The V call is TRBV28, the J call TRBJ2-7; no reliable D call. The CDR3 runs to 13 residues. Trimming left V 6 bases short and J 9 bases short, with 18 bases between. Germline V gene sequence: CDR1 MDHEN, CDR2 SYDVKM. The CDR3 nucleotides are TGTGCCAGCAGCCGCGTTATGATTCAGGTGCAGTACTTC. The encoded protein is CASSRVMIQVQYF.